This TCR beta chain was sequenced in a study of blood T cells in healthy people across ages. General observations from the study: Investigators treated diversity estimates from one million T cells as underestimates. Researchers said unsorted PBMCs prevented a conclusive naive versus antigen-experienced comparison. Naive T cell percentage strongly correlated with TCR beta diversity.

Alongside a J-beta primer mix, a sample-barcoded 5' primer served in a second PCR lasting about 7 to 12 cycles. TCRdb reprocessed the 5' RACE reads with MiXCR, giving one entry per CDR3 protein. The table includes around 1,000,000 distinct CDR3 sequences, 35% to 40% detected once. Germline V CDR1 and CDR2: ENHRY, SYGVKD. Trimming pared 2 bases from V and 1 base from J, leaving 3 bases between. The CDR3 loop spans 13 amino acids. With regard to this clonotype: The antigen is unknown.

The TCR was taken from a young man in good health. The chain uses TRBV10-3 and TRBJ1-5; no firm D call. The sequenced material came from blood. The DNA for the CDR3 is TGTGCCATCAGTGAGAGGAGCAATCAGCCCCAGCATTTT. Translating gives CAISERSNQPQHF.